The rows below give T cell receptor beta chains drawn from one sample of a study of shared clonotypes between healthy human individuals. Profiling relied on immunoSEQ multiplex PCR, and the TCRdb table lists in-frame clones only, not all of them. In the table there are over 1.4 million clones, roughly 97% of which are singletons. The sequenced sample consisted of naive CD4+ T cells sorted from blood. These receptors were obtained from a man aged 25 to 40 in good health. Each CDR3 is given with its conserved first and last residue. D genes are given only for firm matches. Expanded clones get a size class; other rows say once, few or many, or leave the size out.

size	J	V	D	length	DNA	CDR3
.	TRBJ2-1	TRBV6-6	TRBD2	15	TGTGCCAGCAGTTCATCTAGCGGTGGGGCCAATGAGCAGTTCTTC	CASSSSSGGANEQFF
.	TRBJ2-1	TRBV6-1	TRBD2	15	TGTGCCAGCAGTGAAGGACTAGCGGGAGGCAATGAGCAGTTCTTC	CASSEGLAGGNEQFF
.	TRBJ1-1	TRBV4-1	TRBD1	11	TGCGCCAGCCGACAGGGTCCGGAAGCTTTCTTT	CASRQGPEAFF
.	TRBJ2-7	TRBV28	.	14	TGTGCCAGCAGCCCCTTGACAGGCACCTACGAGCAGTACTTC	CASSPLTGTYEQYF
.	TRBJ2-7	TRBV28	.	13	TGTGCCAGCAGGAGACAAGGTCGCAACGAGCAGTACTTC	CASRRQGRNEQYF
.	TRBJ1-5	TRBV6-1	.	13	TGTGCCAGCACCAGAGATAGCAATCAGCCCCAGCATTTT	CASTRDSNQPQHF
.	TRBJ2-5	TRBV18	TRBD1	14	TGTGCCAGCTCACCAACAGGGGGCCAAGAGACCCAGTACTTC	CASSPTGGQETQYF
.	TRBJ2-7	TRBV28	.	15	TGTGCCAGCACACCACCGGCCGGGACGGCCTACGAGCAGTACTTC	CASTPPAGTAYEQYF
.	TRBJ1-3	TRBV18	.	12	TGTGCCAGCTCACCAGGGGGAGACACCATATATTTT	CASSPGGDTIYF
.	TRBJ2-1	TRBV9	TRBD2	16	TGTGCCAGCAGCGTAGCGGGACTAGACTCCTACAATGAGCAGTTCTTC	CASSVAGLDSYNEQFF
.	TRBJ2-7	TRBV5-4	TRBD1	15	TGTGCCAGCAGTAACAGGGGATCGGGTGTGTACGAGCAGTACTTC	CASSNRGSGVYEQYF
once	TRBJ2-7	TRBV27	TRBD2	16	TGTGCCAGCAGGAAGGGTTCTGGCGGGAGGCTCGACGAGCAGTACTTC	CASRKGSGGRLDEQYF
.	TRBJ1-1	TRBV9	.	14	TGTGCCAGCAGCCTCCGGACAGAGAACACTGAAGCTTTCTTT	CASSLRTENTEAFF
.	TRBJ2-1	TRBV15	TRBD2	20	TGTGCCACCAGCAGACCGTGGAATAGCGGGGTATCAAGCTCCTACAATGAGCAGTTCTTC	CATSRPWNSGVSSSYNEQFF
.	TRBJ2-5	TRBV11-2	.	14	TGTGCCAGCAGCTTAGCTGGGGTTAGAGAGACCCAGTACTTC	CASSLAGVRETQYF
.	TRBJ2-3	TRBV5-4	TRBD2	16	TGTGCCAGCAGCCTACCGGGACTAGCGGGGACAGATACGCAGTATTTT	CASSLPGLAGTDTQYF
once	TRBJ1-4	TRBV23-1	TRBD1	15	TGCGCCAGCAGTCAATCCCAGGGGGCATGGGAAAAACTGTTTTTT	CASSQSQGAWEKLFF
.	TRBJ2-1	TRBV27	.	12	TGTGCCAGCAGATCTAGGGCGGTTGAGCAGTTCTTC	CASRSRAVEQFF
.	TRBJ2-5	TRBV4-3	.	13	TGCGCCAGCAGTCGGGACAAGCAAGAGACCCAGTACTTC	CASSRDKQETQYF
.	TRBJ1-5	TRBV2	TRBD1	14	TGTGCCAGCAGTGGAGACAGGGGCGCTCAGCCCCAGCATTTT	CASSGDRGAQPQHF
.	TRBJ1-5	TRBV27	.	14	TGTGCCAGCAGTTTTTCACAGCGTGATCAGCCCCAGCATTTT	CASSFSQRDQPQHF
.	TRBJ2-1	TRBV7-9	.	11	TGTGCCAGCAGCTACAGGATCGAGCAGTTCTTC	CASSYRIEQFF
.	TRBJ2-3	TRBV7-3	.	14	TGTGCCAGCAGCCTCACCGCTTCGGCAAATACGCAGTATTTT	CASSLTASANTQYF
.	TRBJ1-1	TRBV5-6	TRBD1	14	TGTGCCAGCAGCTTCCGGGACAGGGTCACTGAAGCTTTCTTT	CASSFRDRVTEAFF
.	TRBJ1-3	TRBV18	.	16	TGTGCCAGCTCCCCCCTTCGAGCGGATGCTGGAAACACCATATATTTT	CASSPLRADAGNTIYF
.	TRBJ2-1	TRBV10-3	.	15	TGTGCCATCAGTGAAGAGGTAGTAATTGACAATGAGCAGTTCTTC	CAISEEVVIDNEQFF
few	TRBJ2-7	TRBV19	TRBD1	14	TGTGCCAGTAGTATCGGGGGACAGGGCTACGAGCAGTACTTC	CASSIGGQGYEQYF
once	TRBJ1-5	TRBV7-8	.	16	TGTGCCAGCAGCTTAGTCGCGACAGGAGGCAATCAGCCCCAGCATTTT	CASSLVATGGNQPQHF
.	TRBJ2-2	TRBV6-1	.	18	TGTGCCAGCAGTGTCATGGGACAACGACTTCTTAACACCGGGGAGCTGTTTTTT	CASSVMGQRLLNTGELFF
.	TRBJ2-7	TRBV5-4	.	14	TGTGCCAGCAGCTCAACTAGCAGCCCTTACGAGCAGTACTTC	CASSSTSSPYEQYF
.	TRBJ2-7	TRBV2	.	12	TGTGCCAGCAGTGAACTAGCGTACGAGCAGTACTTC	CASSELAYEQYF
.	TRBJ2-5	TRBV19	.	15	TGTGCCAGTAGTATTTCAGGGGCTCTTCAAGAGACCCAGTACTTC	CASSISGALQETQYF
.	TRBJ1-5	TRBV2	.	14	TGTGCCAGCAGTTCGGACAGCCCCAATCAGCCCCAGCATTTT	CASSSDSPNQPQHF
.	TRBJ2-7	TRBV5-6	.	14	TGTGCCAGCAGCCCAGACTCCTTGTCCTACGAGCAGTACTTC	CASSPDSLSYEQYF
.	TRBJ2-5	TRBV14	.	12	TGTGCCAGCAGCCAAGTAGTGGAGACCCAGTACTTC	CASSQVVETQYF
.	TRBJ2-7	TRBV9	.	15	TGTGCCAGCAGCCGGGGGTCGATCGGGCCCTACGAGCAGTACTTC	CASSRGSIGPYEQYF
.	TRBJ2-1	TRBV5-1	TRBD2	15	TGCGCCAGCAACCTGGGACTACGCAACTACAATGAGCAGTTCTTC	CASNLGLRNYNEQFF
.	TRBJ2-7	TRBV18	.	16	TGTGCCAGCTCTCTTCAACAGGGTTTGATCGCCTACGAGCAGTACTTC	CASSLQQGLIAYEQYF
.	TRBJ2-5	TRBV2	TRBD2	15	TGTGCCAGCAGGACGCTAGCGGGAGGGGGAGAGACCCAGTACTTC	CASRTLAGGGETQYF
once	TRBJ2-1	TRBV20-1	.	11	TGCAGTGCTAGATCTGACAATGAGCAGTTCTTC	CSARSDNEQFF
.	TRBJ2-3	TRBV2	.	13	TGTGCCACCAAGCCCCGGGGTTCGGATACGCAGTATTTT	CATKPRGSDTQYF
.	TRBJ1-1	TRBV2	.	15	TGTGCCAGCAACCGGGACCGAACTATGAACACTGAAGCTTTCTTT	CASNRDRTMNTEAFF
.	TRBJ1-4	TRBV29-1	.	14	TGCAGCGTTGTTACGATGGACTCCTATGAAAAACTGTTTTTT	CSVVTMDSYEKLFF
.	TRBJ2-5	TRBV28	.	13	TGTGCCAGCAGTGGCAGGGGTCGAGAGACCCAGTACTTC	CASSGRGRETQYF
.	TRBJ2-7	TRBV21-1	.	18	TGTGCCAGCAGCAAAGCGGCTAGCGGGAGCCATTTTTCCTACGAGCAGTACTTC	CASSKAASGSHFSYEQYF
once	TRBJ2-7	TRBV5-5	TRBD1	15	TGTGCCAGCAGCTGGCCCGGGACAGGATTCGGCGAGCAGTACTTC	CASSWPGTGFGEQYF
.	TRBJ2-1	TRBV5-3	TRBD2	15	TGTGCCAGCAGCCAAGAAGGATTCCTAGCGGGAGAGCAGTTCTTC	CASSQEGFLAGEQFF
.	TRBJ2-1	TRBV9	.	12	TGTGCCAGCAGCGTTGGAGTTAATGAGCAGTTCTTC	CASSVGVNEQFF